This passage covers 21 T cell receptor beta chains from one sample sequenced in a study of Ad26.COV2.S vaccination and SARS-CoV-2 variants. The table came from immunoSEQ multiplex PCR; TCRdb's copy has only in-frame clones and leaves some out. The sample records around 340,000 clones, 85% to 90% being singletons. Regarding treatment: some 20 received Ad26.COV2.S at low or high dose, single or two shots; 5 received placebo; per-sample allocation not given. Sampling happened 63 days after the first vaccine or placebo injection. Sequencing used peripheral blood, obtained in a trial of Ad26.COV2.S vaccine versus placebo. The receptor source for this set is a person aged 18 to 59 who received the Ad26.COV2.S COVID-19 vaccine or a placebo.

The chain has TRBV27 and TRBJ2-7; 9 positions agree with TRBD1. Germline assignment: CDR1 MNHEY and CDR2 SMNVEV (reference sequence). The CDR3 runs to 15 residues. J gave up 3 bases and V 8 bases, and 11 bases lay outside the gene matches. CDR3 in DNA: TGTGCCAGCTCTTATGAGCCGGGACAGGGCTACGAGCAGTACTTC. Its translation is CASSYEPGQGYEQYF.

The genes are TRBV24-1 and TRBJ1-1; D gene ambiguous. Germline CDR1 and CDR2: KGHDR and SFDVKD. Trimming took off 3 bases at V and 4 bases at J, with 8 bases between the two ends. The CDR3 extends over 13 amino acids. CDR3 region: CATSDGWATEAFF. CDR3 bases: TGTGCCACCAGTGATGGGTGGGCCACTGAAGCTTTCTTT.

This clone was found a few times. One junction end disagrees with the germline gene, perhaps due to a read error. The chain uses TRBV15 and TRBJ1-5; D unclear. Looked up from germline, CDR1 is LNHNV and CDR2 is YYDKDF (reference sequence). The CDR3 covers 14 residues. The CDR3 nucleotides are TGTGCCACCAGTAGAGAACAGAACAATCAGCCCCAGCATTTT. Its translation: CATSREQNNQPQHF.

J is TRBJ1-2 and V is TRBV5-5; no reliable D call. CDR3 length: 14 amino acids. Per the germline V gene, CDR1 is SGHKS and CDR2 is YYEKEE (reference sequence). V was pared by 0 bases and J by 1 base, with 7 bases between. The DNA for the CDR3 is TGTGCCAGCAGCTTGGAGGTATTTAACTATGGCTACACCTTC. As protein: CASSLEVFNYGYTF.

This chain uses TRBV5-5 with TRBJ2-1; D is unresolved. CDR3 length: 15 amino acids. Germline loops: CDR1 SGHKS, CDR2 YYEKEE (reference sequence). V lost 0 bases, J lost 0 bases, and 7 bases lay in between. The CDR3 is CASSLGSISYNEQFF. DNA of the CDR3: TGTGCCAGCAGCTTGGGGAGCATCTCCTACAATGAGCAGTTCTTC.

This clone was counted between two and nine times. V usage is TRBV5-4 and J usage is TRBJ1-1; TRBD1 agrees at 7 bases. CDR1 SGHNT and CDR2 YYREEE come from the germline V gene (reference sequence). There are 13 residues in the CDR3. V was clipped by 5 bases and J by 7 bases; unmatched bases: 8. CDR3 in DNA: TGTGCCAGCAGTCGGGACAGCCTACTTGAAGCTTTCTTT. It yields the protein CASSRDSLLEAFF.

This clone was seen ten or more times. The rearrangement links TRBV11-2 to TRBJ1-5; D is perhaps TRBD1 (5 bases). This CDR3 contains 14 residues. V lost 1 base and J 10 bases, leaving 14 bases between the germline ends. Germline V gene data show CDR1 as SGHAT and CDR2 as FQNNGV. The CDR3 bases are TGTGCCAGCAGCTTAGGCAGCCCGGGGGATCCCCAGCATTTT. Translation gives CASSLGSPGDPQHF.

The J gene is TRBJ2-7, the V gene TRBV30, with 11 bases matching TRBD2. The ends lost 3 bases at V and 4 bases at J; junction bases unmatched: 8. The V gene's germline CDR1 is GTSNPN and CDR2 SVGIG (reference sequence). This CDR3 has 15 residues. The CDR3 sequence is CAWRRGLAAEYEQYF. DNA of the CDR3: TGTGCCTGGAGGCGGGGACTAGCGGCAGAATACGAGCAGTACTTC.

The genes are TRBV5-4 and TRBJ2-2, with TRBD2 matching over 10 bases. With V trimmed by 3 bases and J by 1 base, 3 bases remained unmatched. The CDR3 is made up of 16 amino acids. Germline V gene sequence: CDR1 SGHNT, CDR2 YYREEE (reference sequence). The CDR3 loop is CASSSIAGGNTGELFF. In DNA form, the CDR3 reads TGTGCCAGCAGCTCGATAGCGGGAGGGAACACCGGGGAGCTGTTTTTT.

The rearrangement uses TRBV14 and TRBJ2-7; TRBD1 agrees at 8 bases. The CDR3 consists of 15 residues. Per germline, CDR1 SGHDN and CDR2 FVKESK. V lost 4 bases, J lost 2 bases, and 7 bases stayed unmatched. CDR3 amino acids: CASSLDPGQAYEQYF. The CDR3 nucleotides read TGTGCCAGCAGCCTAGATCCGGGACAGGCCTACGAGCAGTACTTC.

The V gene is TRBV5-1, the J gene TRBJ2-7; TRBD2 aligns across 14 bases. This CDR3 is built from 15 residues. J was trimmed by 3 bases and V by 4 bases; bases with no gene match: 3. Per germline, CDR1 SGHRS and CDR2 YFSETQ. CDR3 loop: CASSAGTSGSYEQYF. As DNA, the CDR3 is TGCGCCAGCAGCGCTGGGACTAGCGGGAGCTACGAGCAGTACTTC.

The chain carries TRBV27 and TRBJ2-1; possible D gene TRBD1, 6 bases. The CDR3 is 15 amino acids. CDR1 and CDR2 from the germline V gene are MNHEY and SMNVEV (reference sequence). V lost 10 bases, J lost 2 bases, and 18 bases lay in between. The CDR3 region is CATKRDTGPYNEQFF. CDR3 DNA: TGTGCCACCAAAAGGGATACAGGGCCCTACAATGAGCAGTTCTTC.

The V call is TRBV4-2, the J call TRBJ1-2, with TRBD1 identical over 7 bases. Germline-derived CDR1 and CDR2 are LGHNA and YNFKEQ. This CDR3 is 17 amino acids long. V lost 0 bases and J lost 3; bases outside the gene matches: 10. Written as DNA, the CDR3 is TGTGCCAGCAGCCAAGACTGGCCCGACAGGGTTTACTATGGCTACACCTTC. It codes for CASSQDWPDRVYYGYTF.

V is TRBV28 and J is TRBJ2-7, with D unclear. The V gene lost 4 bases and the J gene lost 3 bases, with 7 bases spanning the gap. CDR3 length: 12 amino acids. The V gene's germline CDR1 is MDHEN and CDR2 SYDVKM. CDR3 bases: TGTGCCAGCAGTTCCCCCGGCTACGAGCAGTACTTC. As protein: CASSSPGYEQYF. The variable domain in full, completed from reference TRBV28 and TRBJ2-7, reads DVKVTQSSRYLVKRTGEKVFLECVQDMDHENMFWYRQDPGLGLRLIYFSYDVKMKEKGDIPEGYSVSREKKERFSLILESASTNQTSMYLCASSSPGYEQYFGPGTRLTVT.

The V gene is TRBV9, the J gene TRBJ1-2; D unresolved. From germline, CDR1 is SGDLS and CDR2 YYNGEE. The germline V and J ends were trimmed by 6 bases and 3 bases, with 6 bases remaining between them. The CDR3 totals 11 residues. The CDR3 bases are TGTGCCAGCATGTCCGACTATGGCTACACCTTC. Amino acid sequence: CASMSDYGYTF.

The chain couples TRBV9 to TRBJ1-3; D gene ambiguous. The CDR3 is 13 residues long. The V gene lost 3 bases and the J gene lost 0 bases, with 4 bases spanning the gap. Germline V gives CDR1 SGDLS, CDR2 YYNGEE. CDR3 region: CASSGTSGNTIYF. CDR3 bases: TGTGCCAGCAGCGGGACCTCTGGAAACACCATATATTTT.

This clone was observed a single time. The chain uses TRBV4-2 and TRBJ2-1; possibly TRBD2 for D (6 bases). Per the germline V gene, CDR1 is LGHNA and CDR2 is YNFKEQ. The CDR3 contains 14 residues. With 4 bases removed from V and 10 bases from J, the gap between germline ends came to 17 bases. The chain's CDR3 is CASSLGTGAGEQFF. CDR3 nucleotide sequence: TGTGCCAGCAGCCTCGGGACCGGGGCGGGGGAGCAGTTCTTC.

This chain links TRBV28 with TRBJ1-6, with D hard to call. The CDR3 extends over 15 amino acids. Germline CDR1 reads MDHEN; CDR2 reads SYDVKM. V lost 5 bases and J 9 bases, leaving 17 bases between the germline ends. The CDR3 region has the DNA TGTGCCAGCAGTCCTCGCACAAGGGCAAGTTCACCCCTCCACTTT. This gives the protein CASSPRTRASSPLHF.

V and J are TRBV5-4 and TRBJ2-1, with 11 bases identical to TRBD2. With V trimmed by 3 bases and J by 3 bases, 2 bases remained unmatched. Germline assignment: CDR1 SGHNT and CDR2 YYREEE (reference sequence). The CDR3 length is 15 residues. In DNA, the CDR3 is TGTGCCAGCAGCTCGGGGACTAGCGGCTACAATGAGCAGTTCTTC. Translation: CASSSGTSGYNEQFF.

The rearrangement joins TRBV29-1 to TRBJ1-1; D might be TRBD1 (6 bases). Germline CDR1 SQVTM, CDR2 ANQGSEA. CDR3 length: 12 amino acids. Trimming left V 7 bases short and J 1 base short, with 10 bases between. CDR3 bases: TGCAGCGCGGGACACTCGAACACTGAAGCTTTCTTT. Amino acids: CSAGHSNTEAFF.

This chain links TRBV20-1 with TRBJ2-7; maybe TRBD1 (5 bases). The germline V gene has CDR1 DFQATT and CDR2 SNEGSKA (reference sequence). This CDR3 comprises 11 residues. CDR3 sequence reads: CRGQDGHEQYF. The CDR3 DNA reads TGCAGGGGGCAGGACGGACACGAGCAGTACTTC.